Listed here are 24 T cell receptor beta chains from one sample, sequenced in a study of blood T cell repertoires in COVID-19. The repertoire was sequenced with immunoSEQ multiplex PCR; TCRdb's copy has only in-frame clones and lacks some. This sample has about 57,000 clones, with roughly 80% found just once. The sequenced sample consisted of PBMCs or T cells enriched from blood (not recorded which). The receptors shown here come from a woman in her forties with acute COVID-19.

This clone was counted between two and nine times. The chain carries TRBV4-2 and TRBJ2-4; D unclear. The CDR3 is 15 amino acids. Germline V gives CDR1 LGHNA, CDR2 YNFKEQ. Trimming took 0 bases from V and 1 from J, leaving 7 bases between them. CDR3 in DNA: TGTGCCAGCAGCCAAGACCTGAGCGCCAAAAACATTCAGTACTTC. It codes for CASSQDLSAKNIQYF.

Only one count was recorded for this clone. The chain carries TRBV19 and TRBJ2-3; no firm D call. Trimming took 3 bases from V and 4 from J, leaving 11 bases between them. Germline CDR1 LNHDA, CDR2 SQIVND (reference sequence). The CDR3 extends over 14 amino acids. The CDR3 DNA sequence: TGTGCCAGTAGTATGGTGATAGCTGCAGATACGCAGTATTTT. Translated: CASSMVIAADTQYF.

In this sample, this clone turned up once. This chain connects TRBV27 to TRBJ2-1; weak D call: TRBD1 (5 bases). The CDR3 sequence is 14 residues long. V was pared by 3 bases and J by 2 bases, with 8 bases between. Per the germline V gene, CDR1 is MNHEY and CDR2 is SMNVEV (reference sequence). CDR3 residues: CASSFETAYNEQFF. Written as DNA, the CDR3 is TGTGCCAGCAGTTTTGAGACAGCCTACAATGAGCAGTTCTTC.

This clone was seen a handful of times. V gene TRBV4-1 combines with J gene TRBJ2-7; D is undetermined. Between the trimmed V and J ends, which lost 0 bases and 3 bases, there was a span of 12 bases. The CDR3 totals 15 residues. Germline lookup yields CDR1 MGHRA and CDR2 YSYEKL. The CDR3 nucleotides read TGCGCCAGCAGCCAAGAAATCAACAGAGTCTACGAGCAGTACTTC. Translating it yields CASSQEINRVYEQYF.

This clone has just one count. The chain carries TRBV19 and TRBJ1-4; a possible D gene is TRBD1 (5 bases). Germline assignment: CDR1 LNHDA and CDR2 SQIVND (reference sequence). V shed 10 bases and J shed 0 bases, with 18 bases lying between them. The CDR3 is made up of 16 amino acids. CDR3 nucleotide sequence: TGTGCCACAACGAGGGGAGGTGGGGCAACTAATGAAAAACTGTTTTTT. Its protein product is CATTRGGGATNEKLFF.

The gene calls are TRBV5-1 and TRBJ2-7, with 8 bases lining up with TRBD1. This CDR3 spans 16 amino acids. The V segment lost 0 bases and the J segment 6 bases; nucleotides outside the gene matches: 11. The germline V gene has CDR1 SGHRS and CDR2 YFSETQ. CDR3 in amino acids: CASSLALQGAQGEQYF. DNA for the CDR3: TGCGCCAGCAGCTTGGCCCTGCAGGGGGCCCAGGGCGAGCAGTACTTC. Looking up the rest from reference TRBV5-1 and TRBJ2-7 gives the full variable domain: KAGVTQTPRYLIKTRGQQVTLSCSPISGHRSVSWYQQTPGQGLQFLFEYFSETQRNKGNFPGRFSGRQFSNSRSEMNVSTLELGDSALYLCASSLALQGAQGEQYFGPGTRLTVT.

The V and J genes are TRBV6-1 and TRBJ2-1; 7 bases are a match to TRBD2. The J segment lost 10 bases and the V segment lost 0 bases, leaving 9 bases of the junction unmatched. The CDR3 is 15 residues long. Germline assignment: CDR1 MNHNS and CDR2 SASEGT. CDR3 amino acids: CASSEASGVVGEQFF. DNA of the CDR3: TGTGCCAGCAGTGAAGCGAGCGGGGTTGTAGGGGAGCAGTTCTTC.

The chain couples TRBV18 to TRBJ1-5; TRBD1 is a possible D gene (6 bases). Trimming pared 3 bases from V and 1 base from J, leaving 16 bases between. This CDR3 region has 17 residues. Germline V gene data show CDR1 as KGHSH and CDR2 as LQKENI. CDR3 nucleotide sequence: TGTGCCAGCTCACCGGGACAATCATTGGGAAGCAATCAGCCCCAGCATTTT. Its protein product is CASSPGQSLGSNQPQHF.

The rearrangement joins TRBV14 to TRBJ2-1; the D gene is possibly TRBD2 (5 bases). Per germline, CDR1 SGHDN and CDR2 FVKESK. This CDR3 has 13 amino acids. The ends were cut back, 2 bases at V and 6 bases at J, with 8 bases in the middle. The CDR3 DNA sequence: TGTGCCAGCAGCCAATCACTAGTCAATGAGCAGTTCTTC. It codes for CASSQSLVNEQFF.

This clone has a single count. The chain joins TRBV6-6 to TRBJ2-7, with a tentative D call TRBD2 (5 bases). Trimming took off 4 bases at V and 2 bases at J, with 9 bases between the two ends. The CDR3 spans 13 residues. Germline V gives CDR1 MNHNY, CDR2 SVGAGI (reference sequence). The DNA of the CDR3 is TGTGCCAGCAGTTGGGTTAGCGCCTACGAGCAGTACTTC. Residues: CASSWVSAYEQYF.

V gene TRBV5-1 combines with J gene TRBJ2-7, with TRBD2 matching over 7 bases. After removal of 1 base from V and 5 bases from J, the junction contained 6 bases not matched to a gene. The CDR3 has 14 residues. Per germline, CDR1 SGHRS and CDR2 YFSETQ. In DNA, the CDR3 is TGCGCCAGCAGCTTGCGGGCTAGCGGAGACGAGCAGTACTTC. Its protein is CASSLRASGDEQYF.

This sequence joins TRBV15 and TRBJ2-7; the D is unclear. V lost 0 bases, J lost 0 bases, and 9 bases lay in between. In germline, CDR1 is LNHNV, CDR2 YYDKDF (reference sequence). The CDR3 length is 15 residues. For the CDR3, the DNA is TGTGCCACCAGCAGAGATCTCGGCGGCTCCTACGAGCAGTACTTC. Protein: CATSRDLGGSYEQYF.

The chain links TRBV28 to TRBJ2-2, with 7 bases matching TRBD2. The V gene's germline CDR1 is MDHEN and CDR2 SYDVKM. This CDR3 has 17 amino acids. V lost 2 bases and J lost 0; bases outside the gene matches: 6. The CDR3 coding sequence is TGTGCCAGCAGTTTAAGTGGACTAGGTTCGAACACCGGGGAGCTGTTTTTT. Translation: CASSLSGLGSNTGELFF.

V and J are TRBV7-6 and TRBJ2-2; 14 bases agree with TRBD2. This CDR3 region has 16 residues. Germline V gene lookup returns CDR1 SGHVS and CDR2 FNYEAQ. J lost 7 bases, V lost 5 bases, and 6 bases had no gene match. The DNA for the CDR3 is TGTGCCAGCAGCCGACTAGCGGGGGGGCAAGTCGGGGAGCTGTTTTTT. Translation: CASSRLAGGQVGELFF.

This clone was seen a few times. This sequence joins TRBV6-5 and TRBJ2-2; tentative D call: TRBD1 (7 bases). The CDR3 contains 16 residues. V was clipped by 0 bases and J by 5 bases, with 13 bases between them. CDR1 MNHEY and CDR2 SVGAGI come from the germline V gene. The chain's CDR3 is CASSYSTGRRTGELFF. CDR3 in DNA: TGTGCCAGCAGTTACTCGACAGGGAGGAGGACCGGGGAGCTGTTTTTT.

This clone was recorded only once. The chain joins TRBV5-1 to TRBJ2-5; the match to TRBD2 covers 8 bases. The CDR3 runs to 17 residues. The ends lost 5 bases at V and 5 bases at J; junction bases unmatched: 17. The germline gives CDR1 SGHRS, CDR2 YFSETQ. The chain's CDR3 is CASRPIGGAAQMETQYF. In nucleotides, the CDR3 is TGCGCCAGCAGGCCGATCGGGGGGGCCGCCCAGATGGAGACCCAGTACTTC.

V gene TRBV2 combines with J gene TRBJ2-1, with 14 bases that match TRBD2. CDR1 and CDR2 (germline): SNHLY, FYNNEI. There are 14 residues in the CDR3. V dropped 8 bases and J dropped 7; count of bases not matched to a gene: 4. CDR3 residues: CASQGLAGVNEQFF. The CDR3 nucleotides read TGTGCCAGCCAGGGACTAGCGGGAGTTAATGAGCAGTTCTTC.

CDR3 region: CASSYYNEQFF. CDR3 in DNA: TGTGCCAGCTCCTACTACAATGAGCAGTTCTTC. This chain connects TRBV27 to TRBJ2-1; unclear D gene. Between the trimmed V and J ends, which lost 8 bases and 3 bases, there was a span of 5 bases. The germline CDR1 and CDR2 sequences are MNHEY and SMNVEV (reference sequence). CDR3 length equals 11 residues.

The chain links TRBV10-2 to TRBJ2-2, with D possibly TRBD1 on 6 matching bases. This CDR3 comprises 14 residues. Trimming shortened V by 6 bases and J by 8 bases, and 16 bases separated the two germline ends. Germline lookup yields CDR1 WSHSY and CDR2 SAAADI. This CDR3 reads CASSHGDKTGELFF. CDR3 coding DNA: TGCGCCAGCAGCCACGGGGACAAGACGGGGGAGCTGTTTTTT.

CDR3 in amino acids: CASSSLAGGHNEQFF. CDR3 sequence (DNA): TGTGCCAGCAGTTCCCTAGCGGGAGGGCACAATGAGCAGTTCTTC. The chain links TRBV27 to TRBJ2-1, with 12 bases lining up with TRBD2. Trimming removed 4 bases from V and 5 bases from J; junction bases left unmatched: 3. The CDR3 contains 15 residues. The germline V gene has CDR1 MNHEY and CDR2 SMNVEV (reference sequence).

CDR3 loop: CASSYSWTNNEQFF. The CDR3 DNA is TGTGCCAGCAGTTACTCGTGGACAAATAATGAGCAGTTCTTC. The genes are TRBV6-6 and TRBJ2-1; possible D gene TRBD1, 5 bases. The CDR3 has 14 residues. Germline loops: CDR1 MNHNY, CDR2 SVGAGI (reference sequence). V dropped 0 bases and J dropped 7 bases, with 10 bases sitting between them.

The genes are TRBV28 and TRBJ2-3; 12 bases align to TRBD2. The V and J ends lost 6 bases and 6 bases, in that order; junction bases with no gene match: 7. Germline-derived CDR1 and CDR2 are MDHEN and SYDVKM. The CDR3 is made up of 15 amino acids. CDR3 in amino acids: CASSLGLAGGDTQYF. In DNA, the CDR3 is TGTGCCAGCAGCCTGGGACTAGCGGGTGGGGATACGCAGTATTTT.

The chain couples TRBV7-9 to TRBJ2-1, with 11 bases identical to TRBD1. Germline loops: CDR1 SEHNR, CDR2 FQNEAQ (reference sequence). The CDR3 consists of 14 residues. With V trimmed by 5 bases and J by 8 bases, 5 bases remained unmatched. The CDR3 coding sequence is TGTGCCAGCAGCCCTCGGACAGGGGGCTATGAGCAGTTCTTC. Translated: CASSPRTGGYEQFF.

The CDR3 DNA reads as TGCAGCGTCAAACAGGGGGGGGATCAGCCCCAGCATTTT. This codes for CSVKQGGDQPQHF. The genes are TRBV29-1 and TRBJ1-5; 8 nucleotides line up with TRBD1. V lost 6 bases and J lost 5; bases outside the gene matches: 6. The CDR3 is made up of 13 amino acids. Germline assignment: CDR1 SQVTM and CDR2 ANQGSEA.